This T cell receptor (beta chain) was sequenced in a study of blood T cell repertoires in COVID-19. About the study: Sites across the United States, Italy and Spain contributed samples from acute and convalescent COVID-19.

The method was immunoSEQ multiplex PCR; TCRdb's version includes in-frame clones alone and lacks a portion of them. The data show roughly 280,000 clones, with 75% to 90% seen just once and under 2.5% held by the top ten. Per the germline V gene, CDR1 is LNHDA and CDR2 is SQIVND (reference sequence). V was trimmed by 7 bases and J by 6 bases, leaving 21 bases between them. CDR3 size: 16 residues. V gene TRBV19 combines with J gene TRBJ2-2; D perhaps matches TRBD2 (6 bases). The sequence was obtained from a man aged 25-40 years with active or convalescent COVID-19. The sequenced sample consisted of peripheral blood. CDR3 DNA: TGTGCCAGTAACACTCGGGGGAGGCTCCGGGCCGGGGAGCTGTTTTTT. It specifies CASNTRGRLRAGELFF.